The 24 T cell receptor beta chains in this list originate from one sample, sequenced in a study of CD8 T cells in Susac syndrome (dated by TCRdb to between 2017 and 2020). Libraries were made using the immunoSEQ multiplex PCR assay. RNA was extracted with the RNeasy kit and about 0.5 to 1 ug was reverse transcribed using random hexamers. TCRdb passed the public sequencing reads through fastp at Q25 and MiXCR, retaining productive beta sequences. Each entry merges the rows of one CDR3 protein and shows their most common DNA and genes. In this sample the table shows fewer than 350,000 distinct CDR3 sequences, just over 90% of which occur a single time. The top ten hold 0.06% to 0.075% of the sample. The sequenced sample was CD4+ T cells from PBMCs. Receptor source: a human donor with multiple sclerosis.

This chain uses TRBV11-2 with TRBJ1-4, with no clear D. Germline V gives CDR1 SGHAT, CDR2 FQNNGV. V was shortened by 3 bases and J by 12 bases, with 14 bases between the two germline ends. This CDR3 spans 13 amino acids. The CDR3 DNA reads TGTGCCAGCAGCTTTTCGTGGGGTGGTGAACTGTTTTTT. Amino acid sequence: CASSFSWGGELFF. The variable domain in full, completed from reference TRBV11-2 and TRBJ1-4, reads EAGVAQSPRYKIIEKRQSVAFWCNPISGHATLYWYQQILGQGPKLLIQFQNNGVVDDSQLPKDRFSAERLKGVDSTLKIQPAKLEDSAVYLCASSFSWGGELFFGSGTQLSVL.

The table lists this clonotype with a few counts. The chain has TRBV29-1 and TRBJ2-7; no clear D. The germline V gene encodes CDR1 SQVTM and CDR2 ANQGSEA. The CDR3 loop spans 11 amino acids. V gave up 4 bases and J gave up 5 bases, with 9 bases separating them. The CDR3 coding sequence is TGCAGCGTTGCGCGCCTCCACGAGCAGTACTTC. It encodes CSVARLHEQYF.

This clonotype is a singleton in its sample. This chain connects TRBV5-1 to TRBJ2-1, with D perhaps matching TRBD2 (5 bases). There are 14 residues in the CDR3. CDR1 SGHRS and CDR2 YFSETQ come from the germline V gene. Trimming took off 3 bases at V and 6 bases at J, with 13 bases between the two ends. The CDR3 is CASSYGGEGNEQFF. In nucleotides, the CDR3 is TGCGCCAGCAGCTATGGAGGCGAAGGCAATGAGCAGTTCTTC. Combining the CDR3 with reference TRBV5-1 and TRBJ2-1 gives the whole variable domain KAGVTQTPRYLIKTRGQQVTLSCSPISGHRSVSWYQQTPGQGLQFLFEYFSETQRNKGNFPGRFSGRQFSNSRSEMNVSTLELGDSALYLCASSYGGEGNEQFFGPGTRLTVL.

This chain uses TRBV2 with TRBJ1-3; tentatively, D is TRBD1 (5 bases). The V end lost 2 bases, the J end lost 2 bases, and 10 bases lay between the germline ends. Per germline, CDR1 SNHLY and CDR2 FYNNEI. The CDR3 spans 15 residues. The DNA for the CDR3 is TGTGCCAGCAGTGAACAGAGGGGTGCTGGAAACACCATATATTTT. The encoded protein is CASSEQRGAGNTIYF. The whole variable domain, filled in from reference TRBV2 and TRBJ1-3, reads EPEVTQTPSHQVTQMGQEVILRCVPISNHLYFYWYRQILGQKVEFLVSFYNNEISEKSEIFDDQFSVERPDGSNFTLKIRSTKLEDSAMYFCASSEQRGAGNTIYFGEGSWLTVV.

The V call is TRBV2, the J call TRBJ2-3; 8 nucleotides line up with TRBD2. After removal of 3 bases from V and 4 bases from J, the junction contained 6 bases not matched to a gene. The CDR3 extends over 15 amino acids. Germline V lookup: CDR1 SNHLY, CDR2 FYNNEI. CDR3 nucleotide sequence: TGTGCCAGCAGTGATTCGGGAGGGCGGCCAGATACGCAGTATTTT. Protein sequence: CASSDSGGRPDTQYF.

The CDR3 spells CASNRRGVSYGYTF. DNA for the CDR3: TGTGCCAGCAACCGACGAGGAGTTAGCTATGGCTACACCTTC. The chain has TRBV5-6 and TRBJ1-2, with no clear D. V was clipped by 6 bases and J by 4 bases, with 16 bases between them. Germline CDR1 is SGHDT and CDR2 is YYEEEE. This CDR3 spans 14 amino acids.

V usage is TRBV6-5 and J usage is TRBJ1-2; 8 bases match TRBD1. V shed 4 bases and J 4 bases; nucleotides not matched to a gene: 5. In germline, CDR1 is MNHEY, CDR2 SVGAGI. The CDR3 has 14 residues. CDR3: CASSFSGGIYGYTF. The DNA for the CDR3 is TGTGCCAGCAGTTTTTCAGGGGGCATCTATGGCTACACCTTC.

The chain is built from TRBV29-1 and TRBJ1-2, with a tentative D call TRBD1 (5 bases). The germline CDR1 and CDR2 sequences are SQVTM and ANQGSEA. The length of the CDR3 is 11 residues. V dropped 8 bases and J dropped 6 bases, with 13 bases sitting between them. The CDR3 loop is CSRLGDDGYTF. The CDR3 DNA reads TGCAGCCGTCTGGGGGACGATGGCTACACCTTC. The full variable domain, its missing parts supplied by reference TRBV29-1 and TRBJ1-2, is SAVISQKPSRDICQRGTSLTIQCQVDSQVTMMFWYRQQPGQSLTLIATANQGSEATYESGFVIDKFPISRPNLTFSTLTVSNMSPEDSSIYLCSRLGDDGYTFGSGTRLTVV.

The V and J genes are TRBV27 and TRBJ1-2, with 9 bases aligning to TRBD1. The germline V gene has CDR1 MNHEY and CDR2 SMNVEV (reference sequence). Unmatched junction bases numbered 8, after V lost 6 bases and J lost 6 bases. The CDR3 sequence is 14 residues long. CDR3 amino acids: CASSNPGQGNGYTF. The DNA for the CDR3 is TGTGCCAGCAGCAACCCGGGACAGGGTAATGGCTACACCTTC.

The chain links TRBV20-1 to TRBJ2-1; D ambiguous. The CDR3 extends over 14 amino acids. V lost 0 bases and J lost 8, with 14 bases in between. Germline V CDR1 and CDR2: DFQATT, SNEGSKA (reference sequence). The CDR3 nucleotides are TGCAGTGCTAGAGATCATCCTAGTAGGTATGAGCAGTTCTTC. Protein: CSARDHPSRYEQFF.

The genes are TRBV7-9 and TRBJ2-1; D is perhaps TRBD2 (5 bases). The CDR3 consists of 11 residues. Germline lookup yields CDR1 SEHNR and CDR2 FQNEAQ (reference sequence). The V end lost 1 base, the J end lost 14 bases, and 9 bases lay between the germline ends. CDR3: CASSLGRGKFF. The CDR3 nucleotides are TGTGCCAGCAGCTTAGGCCGGGGAAAGTTCTTC.

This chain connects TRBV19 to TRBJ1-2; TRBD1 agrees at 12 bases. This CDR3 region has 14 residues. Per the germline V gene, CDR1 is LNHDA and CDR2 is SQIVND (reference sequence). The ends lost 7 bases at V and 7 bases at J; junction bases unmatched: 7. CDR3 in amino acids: CASTSGQGAFGYTF. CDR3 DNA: TGTGCCAGTACCTCGGGACAGGGGGCTTTTGGCTACACCTTC.

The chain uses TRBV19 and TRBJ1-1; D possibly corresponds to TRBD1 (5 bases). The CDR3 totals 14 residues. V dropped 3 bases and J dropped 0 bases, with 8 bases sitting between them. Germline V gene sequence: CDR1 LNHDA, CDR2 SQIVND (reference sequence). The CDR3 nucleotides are TGTGCCAGTAGTATGGGCAGGGTGAACACTGAAGCTTTCTTT. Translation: CASSMGRVNTEAFF.

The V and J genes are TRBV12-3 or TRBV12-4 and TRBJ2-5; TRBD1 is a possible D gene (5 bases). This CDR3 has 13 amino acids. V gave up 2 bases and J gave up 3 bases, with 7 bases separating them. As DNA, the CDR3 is TGTGCCAGCAGTTTACTAGGGGAAGAGACCCAGTACTTC. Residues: CASSLLGEETQYF.

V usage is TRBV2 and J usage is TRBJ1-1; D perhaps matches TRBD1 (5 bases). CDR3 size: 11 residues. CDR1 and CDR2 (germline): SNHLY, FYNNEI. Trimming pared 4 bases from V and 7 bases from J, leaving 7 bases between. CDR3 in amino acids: CASSGGFEAFF. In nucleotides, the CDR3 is TGTGCCAGCAGTGGGGGCTTTGAAGCTTTCTTT. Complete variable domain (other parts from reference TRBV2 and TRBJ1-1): EPEVTQTPSHQVTQMGQEVILRCVPISNHLYFYWYRQILGQKVEFLVSFYNNEISEKSEIFDDQFSVERPDGSNFTLKIRSTKLEDSAMYFCASSGGFEAFFGQGTRLTVV.

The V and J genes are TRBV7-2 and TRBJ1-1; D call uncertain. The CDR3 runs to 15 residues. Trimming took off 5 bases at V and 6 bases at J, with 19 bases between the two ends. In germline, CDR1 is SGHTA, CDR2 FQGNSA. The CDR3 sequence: CASSLRETKFAEAFF. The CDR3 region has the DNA TGTGCCAGCAGCCTCCGGGAGACCAAATTCGCTGAAGCTTTCTTT.

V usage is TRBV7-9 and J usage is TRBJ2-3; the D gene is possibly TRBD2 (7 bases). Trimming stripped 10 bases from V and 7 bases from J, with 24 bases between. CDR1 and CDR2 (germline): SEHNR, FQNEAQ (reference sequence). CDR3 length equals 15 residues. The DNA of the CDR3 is TGTGCCACTGTTCTTACGGGGGGCGTTGCGAATACGCAGTATTTT. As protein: CATVLTGGVANTQYF.

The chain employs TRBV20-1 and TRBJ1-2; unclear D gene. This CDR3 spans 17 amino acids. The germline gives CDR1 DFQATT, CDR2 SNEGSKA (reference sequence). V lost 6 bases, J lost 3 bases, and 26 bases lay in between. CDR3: CSAIKGRMKGMDYGYTF. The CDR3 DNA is TGCAGTGCCATAAAGGGAAGGATGAAAGGGATGGACTATGGCTACACCTTC.

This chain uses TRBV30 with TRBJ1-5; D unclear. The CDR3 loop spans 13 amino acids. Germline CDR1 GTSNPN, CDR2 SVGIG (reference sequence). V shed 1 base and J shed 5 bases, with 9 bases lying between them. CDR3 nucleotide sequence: TGTGCCTGGAGTGCGAAACGGGATCAGCCCCAGCATTTT. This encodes CAWSAKRDQPQHF.

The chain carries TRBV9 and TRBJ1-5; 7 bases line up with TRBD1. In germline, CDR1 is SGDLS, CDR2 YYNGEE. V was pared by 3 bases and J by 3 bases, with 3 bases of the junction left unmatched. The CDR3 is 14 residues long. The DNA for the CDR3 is TGTGCCAGCAGCGCAGGGGGTGACAATCAGCCCCAGCATTTT. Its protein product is CASSAGGDNQPQHF.

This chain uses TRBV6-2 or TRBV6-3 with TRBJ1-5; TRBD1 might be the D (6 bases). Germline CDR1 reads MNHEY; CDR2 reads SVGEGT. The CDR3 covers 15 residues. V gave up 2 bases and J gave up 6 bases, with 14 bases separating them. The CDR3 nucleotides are TGTGCCAGCAGTTACCCCTCAGGGGTCGGTCAGCCCCAGCATTTT. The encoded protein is CASSYPSGVGQPQHF.

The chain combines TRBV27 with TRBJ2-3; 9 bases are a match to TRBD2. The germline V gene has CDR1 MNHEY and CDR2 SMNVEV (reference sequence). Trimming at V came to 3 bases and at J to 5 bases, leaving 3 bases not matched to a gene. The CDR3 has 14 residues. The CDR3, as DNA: TGTGCCAGCAGTTTTAGCGGGAGTGAAGATACGCAGTATTTT. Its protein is CASSFSGSEDTQYF.

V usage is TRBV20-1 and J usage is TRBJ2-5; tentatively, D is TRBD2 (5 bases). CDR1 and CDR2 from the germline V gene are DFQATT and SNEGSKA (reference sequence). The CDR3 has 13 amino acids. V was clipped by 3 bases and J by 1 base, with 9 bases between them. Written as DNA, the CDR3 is TGCAGTGCTAGGGGAGCGACCCAAGAGACCCAGTACTTC. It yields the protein CSARGATQETQYF.

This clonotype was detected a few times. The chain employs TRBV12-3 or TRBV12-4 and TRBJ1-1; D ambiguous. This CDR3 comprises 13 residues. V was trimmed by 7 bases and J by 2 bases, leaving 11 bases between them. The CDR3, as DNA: TGTGCCAGCATCAAAGTGGTAAACACTGAAGCTTTCTTT. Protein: CASIKVVNTEAFF.